The clone carrying this T cell receptor (beta chain) was observed at least ten times. Its target is unknown. The entry originates in a study of T-cell reconstitution after alpha-beta-depleted transplantation in children. With 8 bases clipped from V and 5 bases from J, the junction kept 9 bases outside the gene matches. The CDR3 covers 14 residues. Notes on the study in general: Roughly two months post-transplant, alpha-beta T cells reportedly originated from several hundred graft clones that had expanded.

Unique molecular identifiers were used in preparing the TCRbeta library. TCRdb passed the PCR reads through MiXCR, listing each CDR3 protein once. Found here are 400,000 to 550,000 distinct CDR3 sequences, roughly a tenth of them singletons; the top ten hold around 2.2%. This clonotype originated in a child aged 2-15 years with inherited bone marrow failure, due to receive a stem cell transplant. The sample in question was PBMCs, obtained before TCRalphabeta/CD19-depleted stem cell transplant. This sequence joins TRBV12-3 or TRBV12-4 and TRBJ2-5, with 9 nucleotides matching TRBD2. In DNA form, the CDR3 reads TGTGCCAGCGCGGGTAGCGGGGGTAGGGAGACCCAGTACTTC. This translates into CASAGSGGRETQYF.